The 21 T cell receptor beta chains listed next were all sequenced from one sample in a study of blood T cells in healthy people across ages. A J-beta primer mix and a sample-barcoded 5' primer were used in a second PCR of roughly 6 to 11 cycles. In TCRdb, the 5' RACE reads were re-called with MiXCR into one record per CDR3 protein. This table has 1.8 million or so distinct CDR3 sequences, approximately 40% appearing once. The sample comprised blood. The receptors were gathered from a human donor in good health.

This sequence joins TRBV6-6 and TRBJ2-1; D is perhaps TRBD1 or TRBD2 (5 bases each). The CDR3 extends over 14 amino acids. The V end was cut by 7 bases, the J end by 7 bases, with 17 bases between. Per the germline V gene, CDR1 is MNHNY and CDR2 is SVGAGI (reference sequence). The CDR3 DNA sequence: TGTGCCAGCACCGGGACGGTTATTGGGAATGAGCAGTTCTTC. Encoded protein: CASTGTVIGNEQFF.

V and J are TRBV7-4 and TRBJ1-2; TRBD1 might be the D (5 bases). V lost 2 bases to trimming and J lost 6 bases, with 10 bases between them. CDR1 and CDR2 (germline): SGHVT, SQSDAQ. This CDR3 has 13 amino acids. The CDR3 nucleotides are TGTGCCAGCAGCTTACAGGGCTACGATGGCTACACCTTC. As protein: CASSLQGYDGYTF.

This clonotype was found a few times. The V call is TRBV4-3, the J call TRBJ2-5, with D possibly matching TRBD1 (6 bases). Looked up from germline, CDR1 is LGHNA and CDR2 is YSLEER. This CDR3 has 15 residues. V lost 0 bases and J lost 4, with 12 bases in between. The CDR3 here is CASSQDPQGRETQYF. The CDR3 coding sequence is TGCGCCAGCAGCCAAGACCCCCAGGGGAGAGAGACCCAGTACTTC.

This clonotype was picked up one time. This chain joins TRBV10-3 and TRBJ2-7, with 10 nucleotides matching TRBD2. Trimming cost V 4 bases and J 0 bases; bases outside gene matches: 0. This CDR3 contains 14 residues. CDR1 ENHRY and CDR2 SYGVKD come from the germline V gene. The CDR3 DNA sequence: TGTGCCATCAGTGCTAGCGGGAGCTCCTACGAGCAGTACTTC. Translated, it gives CAISASGSSYEQYF.

This clonotype was observed a few times. V usage is TRBV15 and J usage is TRBJ2-3, with TRBD1 matching over 8 bases. The junction had 7 bases not matched to a gene; V was cut back by 0 bases and J by 8 bases. Germline assignment: CDR1 LNHNV and CDR2 YYDKDF (reference sequence). The CDR3 runs to 15 residues. CDR3 sequence (DNA): TGTGCCACCAGCAGAGAAGACAGGGGTCAGGGTACGCAGTATTTT. Residues: CATSREDRGQGTQYF.

V is TRBV28 and J is TRBJ2-5, with 9 bases aligning to TRBD1. The germline CDR1 and CDR2 sequences are MDHEN and SYDVKM. The CDR3 contains 15 residues. V lost 3 bases to trimming and J lost 4 bases; unmatched junction nucleotides: 6. CDR3 nucleotide sequence: TGTGCCAGCAGTTTTTTAAGGGACAGGGTAGAGACCCAGTACTTC. It encodes CASSFLRDRVETQYF.

This clonotype has just a few counts. The J gene is TRBJ2-1, the V gene TRBV12-3 or TRBV12-4; maybe TRBD2 (5 bases). The CDR3 consists of 14 residues. Trimming left V 7 bases short and J 5 bases short, with 15 bases between. The CDR3 sequence is CASTFGVHDNEQFF. The CDR3 DNA reads TGTGCCAGCACCTTCGGGGTCCACGACAATGAGCAGTTCTTC.

The rearrangement joins TRBV2 to TRBJ2-7; the match to TRBD1 covers 10 bases. Germline V CDR1 and CDR2: SNHLY, FYNNEI. This CDR3 comprises 14 residues. Trimming cost V 6 bases and J 8 bases; bases outside gene matches: 10. For the CDR3, the DNA is TGTGCCAGCAGGGAGGGGACAGGGGCCGTGAAGCAGTACTTC. Translation gives CASREGTGAVKQYF.

The rearrangement joins TRBV20-1 to TRBJ2-7, with 9 bases lining up with TRBD1. Per the germline V gene, CDR1 is DFQATT and CDR2 is SNEGSKA (reference sequence). The CDR3 is 12 amino acids. With V trimmed by 7 bases and J by 3 bases, 4 bases remained unmatched. Here the CDR3 reads CSGGTGLYEQYF. Here the CDR3 DNA reads TGCAGTGGGGGGACAGGGCTCTACGAGCAGTACTTC.

The J gene is TRBJ1-4, the V gene TRBV4-3; D uncertain. CDR3 length: 13 residues. The germline V gene has CDR1 LGHNA and CDR2 YSLEER. Trimming took 5 bases from V and 4 from J, leaving 8 bases between them. This CDR3 reads CASSLNLNEKLFF. CDR3 sequence (DNA): TGCGCCAGCAGCTTGAACCTTAATGAAAAACTGTTTTTT.

The chain couples TRBV7-2 to TRBJ1-3, with 7 positions matching TRBD1. Germline V gene lookup returns CDR1 SGHTA and CDR2 FQGNSA. V lost 5 bases to trimming and J lost 8 bases; unmatched junction nucleotides: 6. The CDR3 covers 13 residues. The CDR3 DNA follows: TGTGCCAGCAGCCATGACAGGGCGGACACCATATATTTT. Translated: CASSHDRADTIYF.

The chain carries TRBV20-1 and TRBJ1-1; 7 bases are a match to TRBD1. Unmatched junction bases numbered 7, after V lost 0 bases and J lost 3 bases. The CDR3 extends over 15 amino acids. Looked up from germline, CDR1 is DFQATT and CDR2 is SNEGSKA (reference sequence). CDR3 in amino acids: CSARDLWGTDTEAFF. The DNA of the CDR3 is TGCAGTGCTAGAGATTTGTGGGGGACAGACACTGAAGCTTTCTTT.

This clonotype was seen only a few times. This chain connects TRBV12-3 or TRBV12-4 to TRBJ1-2; D might be TRBD1 (6 bases). V was cut by 8 bases and J by 4 bases, with 17 bases left in between. The CDR3 is made up of 14 amino acids. In DNA form, the CDR3 reads TGTGCCAGCGGTTACAACAGGGCTTCCTATGGCTACACCTTC. Translation gives CASGYNRASYGYTF.

The table lists this clonotype with a few counts. CDR3 nucleotide sequence: TGCAGCGTTTTTCAAGTCCACGAGCAGTACTTC. Amino acids: CSVFQVHEQYF. V is TRBV29-1 and J is TRBJ2-7; the D is unclear. Trimming shortened V by 5 bases and J by 5 bases, and 10 bases separated the two germline ends. This CDR3 contains 11 residues. The germline CDR1 and CDR2 sequences are SQVTM and ANQGSEA.

With regard to this clonotype: This may stem from a read error, because a much larger clone lies one nucleotide away. Here the CDR3 DNA reads TGTGCCAGCAGTGACCAGGGCGCATACAATGAGCAGTTCTTC. This translates into CASSDQGAYNEQFF. The chain links TRBV12-3 or TRBV12-4 to TRBJ2-1; a possible D gene is TRBD1 (5 bases). The V end lost 5 bases, the J end lost 4 bases, and 12 bases lay between the germline ends. This CDR3 contains 14 residues.

Written as DNA, the CDR3 is TGTGCCACCAGTGATGGGAGGACAGCCCCTAATGAAAAACTGTTTTTT. Its translation: CATSDGRTAPNEKLFF. The chain carries TRBV24-1 and TRBJ1-4; D might be TRBD1 (6 bases). The V gene lost 3 bases and the J gene lost 3 bases, with 13 bases spanning the gap. The length of the CDR3 is 16 residues. CDR1 is KGHDR, CDR2 SFDVKD, per germline.

There are a few counts of this clonotype. The rearrangement joins TRBV15 to TRBJ2-6; D ambiguous. The CDR3 sequence is 14 residues long. The V gene lost 0 bases and the J gene lost 9 bases, with 9 bases spanning the gap. Germline CDR1 and CDR2: LNHNV and YYDKDF (reference sequence). CDR3 loop: CATSRDFTVNVLTF. CDR3 DNA: TGTGCCACCAGCAGAGATTTCACGGTCAACGTCCTGACTTTC.

This clonotype showed up just a few times. The genes are TRBV10-3 and TRBJ2-5; no clear D gene. The CDR3 sequence is 16 residues long. Germline CDR1 ENHRY, CDR2 SYGVKD. V lost 6 bases to trimming and J lost 2 bases, with 19 bases between them. The CDR3 protein is CAISSTDGRRQETQYF. In DNA form, the CDR3 reads TGTGCCATCAGCAGCACGGATGGACGGAGACAAGAGACCCAGTACTTC.

CDR3 residues: CASSLAQGAWNEQYF. The CDR3 bases are TGTGCCAGCAGTTTAGCGCAGGGGGCTTGGAATGAGCAGTACTTC. The chain combines TRBV12-3 or TRBV12-4 with TRBJ2-4; 8 bases agree with TRBD1. The CDR3 has 15 residues. The trim removed 0 bases at V and 13 bases at J, leaving 11 bases unmatched.

For this clonotype: A junction end diverges from the germline sequence, so it may reflect a read error. The chain joins TRBV5-1 to TRBJ1-3; D gene unclear. The CDR3 runs to 16 residues. Germline assignment: CDR1 SGHRS and CDR2 YFSETQ. The CDR3 sequence: CVSSTDGTHSGNTIYF. The DNA of the CDR3 is TGCGTCAGCAGCACGGACGGAACCCACTCTGGAAACACCATATATTTT.

The chain recombines TRBV7-9 with TRBJ1-2; 7 positions match TRBD1. V lost 4 bases and J lost 6; bases outside the gene matches: 5. The CDR3 is made up of 13 amino acids. Germline CDR1 reads SEHNR; CDR2 reads FQNEAQ (reference sequence). The CDR3, as DNA: TGTGCCAGCAGCTCACAGGGGCCCCATGGCTACACCTTC. This translates into CASSSQGPHGYTF.